The entry below gives a single T cell receptor beta chain sequence along with its context. Using immunoSEQ multiplex PCR, the repertoire was profiled, and TCRdb retains in-frame clones only, with some absent. The table has approximately 170,000 clones, around 81% seen once. This sample was included in a study of blood T cell repertoires in COVID-19. Study-wide context: The cDNA or gDNA used as material had been derived from T cells, B-cell-depleted T cells, or PBMCs.

Germline-derived CDR1 and CDR2 are SGHRS and YFSETQ. There are 15 residues in the CDR3. V lost 4 bases, J lost 7 bases, and 8 bases stayed unmatched. In terms of age and location, participants ranged from about 18 to 95 years and lived in 24 US areas. The rearrangement links TRBV5-1 to TRBJ2-2; 9 nucleotides line up with TRBD2. The clonotype originates from a man in his forties or fifties who had recovered from COVID-19. Sequencing was done on a sample of PBMCs or T cells enriched from blood (not recorded which). CDR3 sequence (DNA): TGCGCCAGCAGCCCCGGGACTAGCTTAAACGGGGAGCTGTTTTTT. This codes for CASSPGTSLNGELFF.